The next 5 T cell receptor beta chains were all read from a single sample in a study of T cells after yellow fever vaccination (dated by TCRdb to the late 2010s). To prepare the library, 5' RACE was applied. The instrument given in TCRdb is Illumina HiSeq 2500. TCRdb reanalyzed the raw reads on its own, using fastp at Q25 for trimming and MiXCR for clone calling, and kept in-frame beta chains. CDR3 protein sequences are deduplicated, and each keeps its most common genes and DNA. This sample gives roughly 300,000 distinct CDR3 sequences in total; around 6.8% of them show up just once. The leading ten clones occupy 18% of the sample. The treatment or condition label, read with the paper, signifies: live attenuated yellow fever vaccine strain. This specimen was PBMCs, taken roughly 47 days after the first yellow fever vaccination. All receptors derive from a man aged 18-30 years who received the YFV17D yellow fever vaccine.

The J gene is TRBJ2-3, the V gene TRBV4-1; 11 positions agree with TRBD2. This CDR3 region has 16 residues. From germline, CDR1 is MGHRA and CDR2 YSYEKL. V shed 1 base and J 8 bases; nucleotides not matched to a gene: 8. This CDR3 is CASSQVAGGRVGTQYF. For the CDR3, the DNA is TGCGCCAGCAGCCAAGTAGCGGGGGGGAGAGTCGGTACGCAGTATTTT.

J is TRBJ2-7 and V is TRBV5-6; TRBD2 might be the D (7 bases). This CDR3 contains 12 residues. Trimming removed 7 bases at V and 2 bases at J, with 10 bases between. CDR1 is SGHDT, CDR2 YYEEEE, per germline. For the CDR3, the DNA is TGTGCCAGCGGGGAGGGGGCCTACGAGCAGTACGTC. It specifies CASGEGAYEQYV.

This sequence joins TRBV4-2 and TRBJ2-4, with D tentatively TRBD2 (6 bases). Germline V gene sequence: CDR1 LGHNA, CDR2 YNFKEQ. Trimming took off 0 bases at V and 5 bases at J, with 26 bases between the two ends. This CDR3 has 20 amino acids. CDR3 in DNA: TGTGCCAGCAGCCAAGATAATATTGAAGGGAGGCGGCGGGATGAAAACATTCAGTACTTC. Amino acid sequence: CASSQDNIEGRRRDENIQYF.

This rearrangement joins TRBV5-6 to TRBJ2-2; D unclear. V lost 5 bases and J 6 bases, leaving 11 bases between the germline ends. The CDR3 runs to 13 residues. CDR1 is SGHDT and CDR2 is YYEEEE in the germline V gene. CDR3 protein: CASRWGNPGELFF. CDR3 in DNA: TGTGCCAGCAGATGGGGAAATCCCGGGGAGCTGTTTTTT.

This clonotype was seen only a few times. This chain uses TRBV6-6 with TRBJ1-2; D is unclear. Germline V CDR1 and CDR2: MNHNY, SVGAGI (reference sequence). The CDR3 runs to 11 residues. Trimming left V 5 bases short and J 7 bases short, with 8 bases between. The CDR3 protein is CASSPPGGYTF. The CDR3, as DNA: TGTGCCAGCAGTCCCCCCGGTGGCTACACCTTC.